The entry below describes one T cell receptor beta chain. Its target is unknown. The data originate from a study of type 1 and type 2 diabetes patients. General observations from the study: Both CD4+ and CD8+ type 2 diabetes repertoires showed significantly higher diversity than type 1.

PCR was run on genomic DNA. Multiplex PCR with 30 forward and 13 reverse primers amplified the TCR beta CDR3. TCRdb recomputed calls from the multiplex PCR reads with MiXCR, one row per CDR3 protein. The sample has fewer than 300,000 distinct CDR3 sequences; 40% to 50% are singletons. Germline V gene sequence: CDR1 DFQATT, CDR2 SNEGSKA (reference sequence). With V trimmed by 6 bases and J by 6 bases, 10 bases remained unmatched. The CDR3 length is 14 residues. Each participant gave approximately 10 milliliters of peripheral blood. This clonotype was obtained from a man between 18 and 35 years old with type 2 diabetes. The material sequenced was peripheral blood mononuclear cells (PBMCs). The chain carries TRBV20-1 and TRBJ2-2; 7 bases map to TRBD1. CDR3 sequence: CSAQQGLGAGELFF. CDR3 DNA sequence: TGCAGTGCCCAACAGGGGCTTGGCGCCGGGGAGCTGTTTTTT.